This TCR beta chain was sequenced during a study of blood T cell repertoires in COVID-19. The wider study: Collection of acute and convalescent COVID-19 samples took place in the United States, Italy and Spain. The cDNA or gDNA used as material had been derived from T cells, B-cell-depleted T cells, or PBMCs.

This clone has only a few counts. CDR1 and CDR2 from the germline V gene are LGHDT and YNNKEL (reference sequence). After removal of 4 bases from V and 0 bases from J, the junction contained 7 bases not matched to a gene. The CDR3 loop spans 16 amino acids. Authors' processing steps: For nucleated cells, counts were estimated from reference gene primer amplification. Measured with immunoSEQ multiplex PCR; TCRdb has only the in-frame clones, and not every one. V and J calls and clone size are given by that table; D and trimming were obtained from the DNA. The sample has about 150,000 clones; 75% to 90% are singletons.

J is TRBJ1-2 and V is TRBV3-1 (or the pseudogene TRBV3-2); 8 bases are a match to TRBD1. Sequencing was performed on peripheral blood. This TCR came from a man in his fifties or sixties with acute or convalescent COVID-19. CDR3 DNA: TGTGCCAGCAGCCCACCATGGGGACAGGCTAACTATGGCTACACCTTC. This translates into CASSPPWGQANYGYTF.